Listed below are T cell receptor beta chains from one sample, sequenced in a study of blood T cells in healthy people across ages. TCRdb itself ran the 5' RACE reads through MiXCR, one entry per CDR3 protein. The sample contains about 760,000 distinct CDR3 sequences, approximately 60% of which appear only once. The sequencing input was blood. These receptors were collected from a man aged 40-49 years in good health. Each CDR3 is given with its conserved first and last residue. Clone size is shown for a subset of rows, as once, few, many or a class of expanded clone.

j_call | clone_size | v_call | cdr3_aa
TRBJ1-2 | . | TRBV6-5 | CASSYSSTGGDSYGYTF
TRBJ1-2 | . | TRBV7-2 | CASSPRPGGGTYGYTF
TRBJ2-3 | . | TRBV29-1 | CSLLESGTDTQYF
TRBJ2-3 | . | TRBV27 | CASSFDSFTDTQYF
TRBJ1-2 | . | TRBV3-1 | CASSQGRTWGGYGYTF
TRBJ2-1 | . | TRBV20-1 | CSARGGGYEQFF
TRBJ2-3 | . | TRBV5-1 | CASSLEQNTDTQYF
TRBJ1-5 | . | TRBV7-2 | CASSLDGRSTAQHF
TRBJ2-1 | few | TRBV2 | CASKRPSGRLSPSNEQFF
TRBJ2-2 | . | TRBV7-8 | CASRPRGWGTGELFF
TRBJ2-3 | . | TRBV28 | CASSPHGSGTDTQYF
TRBJ2-5 | few | TRBV7-2 | CACSLVVGQEETQYF
TRBJ2-4 | . | TRBV20-1 | CSAYVNREAKNIQYF
TRBJ2-7 | few | TRBV4-3 | CASSQVAANNEQYF